Presented here are 10 T cell receptor beta chains from one specimen sequenced in a study of blood T cells in healthy people across ages. Sample-barcoded 5' priming and a J-beta primer mix drove a second PCR of about 7 to 12 cycles. TCRdb fed the 5' RACE reads into MiXCR, producing one record per CDR3 protein. This sample has approximately 820,000 distinct CDR3 sequences, with approximately 44% found just once. The sequencing sample was made of blood. The receptors were sampled from a man between 60 and 70 years old in good health.

The rearrangement uses TRBV11-3 and TRBJ2-7, with 9 bases lining up with TRBD1. The CDR3 is 15 residues long. CDR1 is SGHNT, CDR2 YENEEA, per germline. V was pared by 6 bases and J by 2 bases, with 8 bases of the junction left unmatched. The CDR3 reads CASRADRGVAYEQYF. The CDR3 coding sequence is TGTGCCAGCAGAGCTGACAGGGGGGTAGCCTACGAGCAGTACTTC.

This clonotype was recorded a few times. In DNA, the CDR3 is TGTGCCAGCAGCCCCGGGACTAGCGGGGGCCCAAGAAAAGAGACCCAGTACTTC. Its protein product is CASSPGTSGGPRKETQYF. The V and J genes are TRBV7-2 and TRBJ2-5, with TRBD2 identical over 14 bases. After removal of 5 bases from V and 3 bases from J, the junction contained 11 bases not matched to a gene. CDR3 length: 18 residues. Germline assignment: CDR1 SGHTA and CDR2 FQGNSA.

J is TRBJ2-5 and V is TRBV4-3; D might be TRBD1 or TRBD2, each matching 5 bases. The CDR3 has 15 residues. CDR1 is LGHNA and CDR2 is YSLEER in the germline V gene. Between the trimmed V and J ends, which lost 3 bases and 2 bases, there was a span of 13 bases. The CDR3 spells CASSHPGASQETQYF. The CDR3 DNA sequence: TGCGCCAGCAGCCACCCCGGGGCATCACAAGAGACCCAGTACTTC.

J is TRBJ1-6 and V is TRBV18; 7 bases are shared with TRBD1. V shed 0 bases and J 7 bases; nucleotides not matched to a gene: 3. The CDR3 consists of 15 residues. Germline V gene data show CDR1 as KGHSH and CDR2 as LQKENI. CDR3 DNA: TGTGCCAGCTCACCACCGGGACAGATGAATTCACCCCTCCACTTT. This translates into CASSPPGQMNSPLHF.

The chain recombines TRBV20-1 with TRBJ2-7; 9 nucleotides align to TRBD2. The CDR3 sequence is 16 residues long. CDR1 DFQATT and CDR2 SNEGSKA come from the germline V gene (reference sequence). V shed 1 base and J 2 bases; nucleotides not matched to a gene: 9. The CDR3 reads CSARVKTSGYPYEQYF. CDR3 sequence (DNA): TGCAGTGCTAGAGTGAAGACTAGCGGTTATCCCTACGAGCAGTACTTC.

This clonotype has just a few counts. The chain combines TRBV4-3 with TRBJ1-6; 9 bases line up with TRBD1. CDR3 length equals 15 residues. Unmatched junction bases numbered 6, after V lost 4 bases and J lost 8 bases. Germline lookup yields CDR1 LGHNA and CDR2 YSLEER. The CDR3 spells CASSPGTGMDSPLHF. CDR3 DNA: TGCGCCAGCAGCCCCGGGACAGGGATGGATTCACCCCTCCACTTT.

This clonotype has just a few counts. The chain recombines TRBV12-3 or TRBV12-4 with TRBJ2-7; D gene ambiguous. V lost 4 bases and J lost 2, with 12 bases in between. The length of the CDR3 is 14 residues. CDR3 coding DNA: TGTGCCAGCAGTTCGCCGGACGCGCCCTACGAGCAGTACTTC. As protein: CASSSPDAPYEQYF.

The chain joins TRBV19 to TRBJ2-4; D gene uncertain. CDR1 is LNHDA and CDR2 is SQIVND in the germline V gene (reference sequence). V was cut by 3 bases and J by 0 bases, with 12 bases left in between. The CDR3 has 16 residues. CDR3 nucleotide sequence: TGTGCCAGTAGTATGTCAAGCGAGCTAGCCAAAAACATTCAGTACTTC. It yields the protein CASSMSSELAKNIQYF.

The sample holds a few counts of this clonotype. The chain carries TRBV5-6 and TRBJ2-7; 7 bases map to TRBD2. J gave up 2 bases and V 4 bases, and 6 bases lay outside the gene matches. Germline V lookup: CDR1 SGHDT, CDR2 YYEEEE. The CDR3 is 14 amino acids. This chain's CDR3 is CASSLGLDPYEQYF. The CDR3 DNA sequence: TGTGCCAGCAGCCTAGGACTAGACCCCTACGAGCAGTACTTC. Looking up the rest from reference TRBV5-6 and TRBJ2-7 gives the full variable domain: DAGVTQSPTHLIKTRGQQVTLRCSPKSGHDTVSWYQQALGQGPQFIFQYYEEEERQRGNFPDRFSGHQFPNYSSELNVNALLLGDSALYLCASSLGLDPYEQYFGPGTRLTVT.

The rearrangement links TRBV7-2 to TRBJ2-7; D remains unclear. This CDR3 is 14 amino acids long. The V gene lost 3 bases and the J gene lost 1 base, with 10 bases spanning the gap. Germline V gives CDR1 SGHTA, CDR2 FQGNSA. The CDR3 DNA reads as TGTGCCAGCAGCTTGGCTAGTATGTCCTACGAGCAGTACTTC. Protein: CASSLASMSYEQYF.